This T cell receptor beta chain derives from a study of cytomegalovirus exposure and HLA in healthy donors. Broader study findings: One later analysis, an examination of the 120 or so validation repertoires, found that first-cohort TCR clusters tended to co-occur in them.

Germline V gives CDR1 LNHDA, CDR2 SQIVND (reference sequence). CDR3 length equals 14 residues. Trimming cost V 8 bases and J 2 bases, with 13 bases left between them. As regards this clone: Its antigen is still unknown.

Assay used: immunoSEQ multiplex PCR; TCRdb lists only in-frame clones, some missing. Among about 74,000 clones listed, 94% were seen once. The source material was PBMCs. This TCR came from a young man in good health and CMV-seropositive. The chain uses TRBV19 and TRBJ1-3; tentatively, D is TRBD1 (6 bases). The CDR3 sequence: CASGLQGAGNTIYF. The CDR3 nucleotides are TGTGCCAGTGGATTACAGGGAGCTGGAAACACCATATATTTT.